The 5 T cell receptor beta chains listed next were all sequenced from one sample in a study of T cell responses to AZD1222 COVID-19 vaccine. Clones were read by immunoSEQ multiplex PCR, and TCRdb kept only the in-frame ones, dropping some. The data contain under 55,000 clones, roughly 80% of them seen just once; the ten biggest clones take up around 9.6%. The material was peripheral blood, obtained on day 0 of AZD1222 vaccination. These receptors all stem from an adult in good health.

This chain links TRBV7-3 with TRBJ1-1; D call uncertain. Germline V gene data show CDR1 as SGHTA and CDR2 as FQGTGA. This CDR3 is 14 amino acids long. Trimming took off 2 bases at V and 1 base at J, with 8 bases between the two ends. CDR3 in amino acids: CASSLGRENTEAFF. CDR3 nucleotides: TGTGCCAGCAGCTTAGGGAGGGAGAACACTGAAGCTTTCTTT.

V usage is TRBV5-6 and J usage is TRBJ1-4; 9 bases are a match to TRBD1. In germline, CDR1 is SGHDT, CDR2 YYEEEE. The trim removed 0 bases at V and 3 bases at J, leaving 3 bases unmatched. The CDR3 consists of 16 residues. Here the CDR3 reads CASSLGGQGSNEKLFF. The CDR3 DNA follows: TGTGCCAGCAGCTTGGGAGGACAGGGGTCTAATGAAAAACTGTTTTTT. The full variable domain, rest sourced from reference TRBV5-6 and TRBJ1-4, is DAGVTQSPTHLIKTRGQQVTLRCSPKSGHDTVSWYQQALGQGPQFIFQYYEEEERQRGNFPDRFSGHQFPNYSSELNVNALLLGDSALYLCASSLGGQGSNEKLFFGSGTQLSVL.

The chain combines TRBV4-1 with TRBJ1-2; D uncertain. Germline V gene lookup returns CDR1 MGHRA and CDR2 YSYEKL. V was pared by 0 bases and J by 5 bases, with 16 bases between. The CDR3 loop spans 16 amino acids. This CDR3 reads CASSQDLAGTPYGYTF. CDR3 sequence (DNA): TGCGCCAGCAGCCAAGATCTGGCGGGAACCCCTTATGGCTACACCTTC.

The gene calls are TRBV28 and TRBJ2-7; D gene ambiguous. This CDR3 comprises 14 residues. The germline V gene has CDR1 MDHEN and CDR2 SYDVKM. The V end lost 5 bases, the J end lost 2 bases, and 13 bases lay between the germline ends. The CDR3 sequence: CASSGYLGAYEQYF. DNA of the CDR3: TGTGCCAGCAGTGGATACCTTGGGGCCTACGAGCAGTACTTC.

V is TRBV24-1 and J is TRBJ2-1; D perhaps matches TRBD1 (5 bases). CDR1 and CDR2 (germline): KGHDR, SFDVKD. This CDR3 is built from 14 residues. Trimming removed 3 bases at V and 8 bases at J, with 13 bases between. CDR3 sequence (DNA): TGTGCCACCAGTGATGCCACAGGTATCGATGAGCAGTTCTTC. Amino acids: CATSDATGIDEQFF.